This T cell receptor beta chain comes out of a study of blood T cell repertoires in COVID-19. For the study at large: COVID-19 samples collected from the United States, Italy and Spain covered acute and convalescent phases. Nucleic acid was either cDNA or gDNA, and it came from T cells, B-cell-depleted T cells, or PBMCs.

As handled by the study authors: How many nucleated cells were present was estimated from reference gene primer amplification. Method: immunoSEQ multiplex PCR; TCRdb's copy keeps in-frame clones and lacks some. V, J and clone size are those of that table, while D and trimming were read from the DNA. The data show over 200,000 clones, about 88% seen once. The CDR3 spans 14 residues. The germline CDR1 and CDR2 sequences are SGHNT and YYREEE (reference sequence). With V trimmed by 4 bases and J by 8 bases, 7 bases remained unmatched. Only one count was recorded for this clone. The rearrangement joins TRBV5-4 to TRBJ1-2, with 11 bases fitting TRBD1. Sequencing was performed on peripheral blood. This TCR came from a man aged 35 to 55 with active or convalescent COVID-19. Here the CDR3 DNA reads TGTGCCAGCAGCCCGGACAGGGGGCGGTGGGGCTACACCTTC. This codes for CASSPDRGRWGYTF.